The TCR beta chain under discussion was sequenced for a study of T cells in Graves' hyperthyroidism and ophthalmopathy. The V gene end was trimmed by 0 bases and the J gene end by 12 bases; junction bases not matched to a gene: 6. Germline CDR1 is SGDLS and CDR2 is YYNGEE. The CDR3 sequence is 14 residues long. An approximately 9.4 ml volume of fresh peripheral blood provided the PBMCs. It was RNA transcripts that yielded the amplified TCR beta CDR3 regions. HTBI primers were the set used in a first-round RT-PCR of the TCR CDR3. TCRdb ran MiXCR on the multiplex PCR reads and lists one entry per CDR3 protein. The table shows approximately 560,000 distinct CDR3 sequences, with around a sixth occurring only once.

The sequence was collected from a woman aged 25 to 39 with Graves' hyperthyroidism. This chain uses TRBV9 with TRBJ2-3; 11 bases match TRBD2. Sequencing was performed on blood. CDR3 amino acids: CASSVVLAGGPQYF. DNA of the CDR3: TGTGCCAGCAGCGTAGTATTAGCGGGAGGGCCTCAGTATTTT.